Following are 31 T cell receptor beta chains from one sample sequenced in a study of regulatory T cells in long-lasting Graves disease. According to the study, TCR beta libraries were built with iRepertoire HTBI primers and CDR3-region Arm-PCR. A single record per CDR3 protein comes from TCRdb applying MiXCR to the multiplex PCR reads. Seen here are approximately 460,000 distinct CDR3 sequences, less than 20% observed once, and the top ten hold about 11%. The time point is: newly diagnosed GD, antithyroid drugs for less than 3 months. There was RNA extracted from PBMCs, and the TCR library was made from it. The same sample was also studied in work on T cells in Graves' hyperthyroidism and ophthalmopathy.

Sequencing was performed on peripheral blood mononuclear cells (PBMCs), taken at new diagnosis, from a patient treated with antithyroid drugs. These receptor sequences come from a woman aged 25 to 39 with Graves disease.

The chain is built from TRBV5-5 and TRBJ2-7, with D unresolved. V was clipped by 0 bases and J by 0 bases, with 7 bases between them. This CDR3 spans 14 amino acids. Looked up from germline, CDR1 is SGHKS and CDR2 is YYEKEE (reference sequence). The CDR3 nucleotides are TGTGCCAGCAGCTTGGTAGACACCTCCTACGAGCAGTACTTC. Protein: CASSLVDTSYEQYF.

Comment on this clonotype: This could be a read error, since a much larger clone is one nucleotide away. The genes are TRBV7-9 and TRBJ2-1; D unresolved. The CDR3 consists of 13 residues. CDR1 and CDR2 from the germline V gene are SEHNR and FQNEAQ (reference sequence). CDR3 loop: CASSDRAGTTAYF. The CDR3, as DNA: TGTGCCAGCAGCGATCGGGCCGGCACGACGGCCTACTTC.

V usage is TRBV28 and J usage is TRBJ2-3, with 7 bases fitting TRBD1. This CDR3 contains 17 residues. Germline CDR1 and CDR2: MDHEN and SYDVKM. Germline trimming cut 5 bases from V and 1 base from J; bases unmatched to any gene: 12. CDR3 bases: TGTGCCAGCAGTCTCCTCAGGGGGTTTACTGGCACAGATACGCAGTATTTT. Amino acids: CASSLLRGFTGTDTQYF.

This clonotype was observed many times. The chain is built from TRBV12-3 or TRBV12-4 and TRBJ2-5; TRBD2 might be the D (5 bases). The V end lost 6 bases, the J end lost 5 bases, and 10 bases lay between the germline ends. The CDR3 runs to 12 residues. The CDR3 spells CASRPPGETQYF. DNA of the CDR3: TGTGCCAGCAGACCCCCGGGGGAGACCCAGTACTTC.

This clonotype has a handful of counts. CDR3 nucleotides: TGCAGCGTTGTCGGGCTAGCGGGAAAAGAGACCCAGTACTTC. It translates to CSVVGLAGKETQYF. This sequence joins TRBV29-1 and TRBJ2-5; TRBD2 matches 9 bases. Germline CDR1 SQVTM, CDR2 ANQGSEA. J was trimmed by 3 bases and V by 4 bases; bases with no gene match: 6. The CDR3 extends over 14 amino acids.

This clonotype was observed at least ten times. V and J are TRBV6-2 or TRBV6-3 and TRBJ2-1; D might be TRBD2 (6 bases). CDR1 MNHEY and CDR2 SVGEGT come from the germline V gene. This CDR3 has 13 residues. Trimming stripped 7 bases from V and 4 bases from J, with 11 bases between. CDR3 DNA sequence: TGTGCCAGCAAACGGGAGAGGTACAATGAGCAGTTCTTC. Its protein is CASKRERYNEQFF.

This clonotype was detected only a few times. This rearrangement joins TRBV7-6 to TRBJ2-1, with D perhaps TRBD1 (6 bases). Germline CDR1 and CDR2: SGHVS and FNYEAQ. The CDR3 length is 18 residues. The V gene lost 5 bases and the J gene lost 6 bases, with 26 bases spanning the gap. The CDR3 is CASSDKPLTGMGPNEQFF. CDR3 DNA sequence: TGTGCCAGCAGCGACAAACCATTAACAGGGATGGGGCCCAATGAGCAGTTCTTC.

To note about this clonotype: This may be a read error, as it is one base from a much larger clone. The chain couples TRBV20-1 to TRBJ2-6; possible D gene TRBD2, 6 bases. The CDR3 contains 19 residues. Germline assignment: CDR1 DFQATT and CDR2 SNEGSKA (reference sequence). V gave up 5 bases and J gave up 2 bases, with 25 bases separating them. The chain's CDR3 is CSAGGPLGGGGPGANVLTF. CDR3 nucleotide sequence: TGCAGTGCTGGAGGTCCCCTGGGGGGTGGAGGACCTGGGGCCAACGTCCTGACTTTC.

V is TRBV30 and J is TRBJ1-5; no definite D call. CDR3 length: 13 residues. V dropped 5 bases and J dropped 4 bases, with 12 bases sitting between them. Germline-derived CDR1 and CDR2 are GTSNPN and SVGIG (reference sequence). CDR3 DNA sequence: TGTGCCTGGGCAGTGGGGAGAAATCAGCCCCAGCATTTT. It is translated as CAWAVGRNQPQHF.

This clonotype was picked up a small number of times. The rearrangement uses TRBV5-4 and TRBJ2-7, with D perhaps assigned TRBD1 or TRBD2 (5 bases each). The CDR3 runs to 13 residues. Germline CDR1 and CDR2: SGHNT and YYREEE (reference sequence). V lost 4 bases to trimming and J lost 5 bases, with 13 bases between them. The CDR3 region has the DNA TGTGCCAGCAGCCCGCATTGGGGGAACGAGCAGTACTTC. This gives the protein CASSPHWGNEQYF.

The table lists this clonotype with a few counts. The genes are TRBV5-5 and TRBJ2-7, with D unresolved. Germline loops: CDR1 SGHKS, CDR2 YYEKEE (reference sequence). The length of the CDR3 is 15 residues. Trimming pared 5 bases from V and 2 bases from J, leaving 17 bases between. The CDR3 sequence is CASSRTVGSAYEQYF. DNA of the CDR3: TGTGCCAGCAGTCGGACGGTGGGTTCGGCCTACGAGCAGTACTTC.

This clonotype was observed a few times. The rearrangement links TRBV10-3 to TRBJ1-6; D possibly corresponds to TRBD1 (5 bases). The germline gives CDR1 ENHRY, CDR2 SYGVKD. V gave up 6 bases and J gave up 7 bases, with 10 bases separating them. The CDR3 runs to 13 residues. This CDR3 is CAIRTDQNSPLHF. In nucleotides, the CDR3 is TGTGCCATCAGGACAGATCAGAATTCACCCCTCCACTTT.

The genes are TRBV18 and TRBJ2-5; 7 bases align to TRBD2. This CDR3 has 14 amino acids. Germline V gene sequence: CDR1 KGHSH, CDR2 LQKENI. With 5 bases clipped from V and 2 bases from J, the junction kept 5 bases outside the gene matches. The CDR3 nucleotides are TGTGCCAGCTCATCGCGACTAGCTCAAGAGACCCAGTACTTC. This translates into CASSSRLAQETQYF.

The chain joins TRBV2 to TRBJ2-4; 13 bases fit TRBD2. V lost 8 bases to trimming and J lost 0 bases; unmatched junction nucleotides: 7. The CDR3 extends over 17 amino acids. The germline V gene has CDR1 SNHLY and CDR2 FYNNEI. The CDR3 coding sequence is TGTGCCAGCCTGGGACTAGCGGGGTCACTAGCCAAAAACATTCAGTACTTC. Translating it yields CASLGLAGSLAKNIQYF.

This clonotype was seen repeatedly, ten times or more. Here the CDR3 reads CSAREGPGSGKNTEAFF. The CDR3 DNA reads as TGCAGTGCTAGAGAGGGCCCTGGGTCGGGGAAGAACACTGAAGCTTTCTTT. The rearrangement uses TRBV20-1 and TRBJ1-1; D unresolved. CDR3 length: 17 amino acids. The ends were cut back, 0 bases at V and 1 base at J, with 18 bases in the middle. CDR1 and CDR2 from the germline V gene are DFQATT and SNEGSKA (reference sequence).

J is TRBJ2-5 and V is TRBV6-2 or TRBV6-3, with D maybe TRBD1 (6 bases). The CDR3 contains 14 residues. The germline V and J ends were trimmed by 7 bases and 3 bases, with 15 bases remaining between them. Germline V gene lookup returns CDR1 MNHEY and CDR2 SVGEGT. DNA of the CDR3: TGTGCCAGCAATAGCTGGGGGCTGGAAGAGACCCAGTACTTC. Residues: CASNSWGLEETQYF.

This clonotype was seen at least ten times. This chain uses TRBV3-1 with TRBJ1-2; D is perhaps TRBD1 (5 bases). The V gene lost 4 bases and the J gene lost 2 bases, with 17 bases spanning the gap. Germline CDR1 LGHDT, CDR2 YNNKEL (reference sequence). This CDR3 is 16 amino acids long. The CDR3 loop reads CASSPPGSGGNYGYTF. CDR3 in DNA: TGTGCCAGCAGCCCACCTGGTTCCGGGGGAAACTATGGCTACACCTTC.

This clonotype was counted a few times. The chain uses TRBV20-1 and TRBJ2-1; D remains ambiguous. Germline lookup yields CDR1 DFQATT and CDR2 SNEGSKA (reference sequence). The V end lost 1 base, the J end lost 5 bases, and 12 bases lay between the germline ends. The CDR3 loop spans 14 amino acids. The DNA of the CDR3 is TGCAGTGCTAGAGCCTCAAACACCCACAATGAGCAGTTCTTC. Residues: CSARASNTHNEQFF.

The chain employs TRBV12-3 or TRBV12-4 and TRBJ2-1, with 11 bases that match TRBD2. CDR3 size: 17 residues. V dropped 8 bases and J dropped 4; count of bases not matched to a gene: 13. Written as DNA, the CDR3 is TGTGCCAGCGGATATACTAGCGGGAGTGGGGCATACAATGAGCAGTTCTTC. This gives the protein CASGYTSGSGAYNEQFF.

Ten or more counts support this clonotype. The chain recombines TRBV7-9 with TRBJ2-2, with D maybe TRBD1 (5 bases). The germline V gene encodes CDR1 SEHNR and CDR2 FQNEAQ (reference sequence). The CDR3 extends over 12 amino acids. The V and J ends lost 5 bases and 7 bases respectively, with 8 bases between them. The CDR3 loop is CASSQQDGELFF. Here the CDR3 DNA reads TGTGCCAGCAGCCAACAGGACGGGGAGCTGTTTTTT. The whole variable domain, remainder taken from reference TRBV7-9 and TRBJ2-2, is DTGVSQNPRHKITKRGQNVTFRCDPISEHNRLYWYRQTLGQGPEFLTYFQNEAQLEKSRLLSDRFSAERPKGSFSTLEIQRTEQGDSAMYLCASSQQDGELFFGEGSRLTVL.

This clonotype was observed many times. CDR3 in amino acids: CASSLGQAGTEAFF. CDR3 sequence (DNA): TGTGCCAGTAGTCTTGGACAGGCGGGCACTGAAGCTTTCTTT. V usage is TRBV19 and J usage is TRBJ1-1, with 7 bases that match TRBD1. Germline loops: CDR1 LNHDA, CDR2 SQIVND (reference sequence). V gave up 5 bases and J gave up 4 bases; unmatched junction bases: 7. CDR3 length: 14 residues.

This clonotype was observed at least ten times. The V call is TRBV2, the J call TRBJ2-2, with TRBD1 matching 7 bases. This CDR3 spans 13 amino acids. V lost 8 bases and J lost 0; bases outside the gene matches: 0. Germline loops: CDR1 SNHLY, CDR2 FYNNEI. The CDR3 nucleotides read TGTGCCAGCGGGACAGCGAACACCGGGGAGCTGTTTTTT. This encodes CASGTANTGELFF.

This clonotype was counted at least ten times. The chain carries TRBV20-1 and TRBJ2-7; 10 nucleotides agree with TRBD2. V lost 2 bases to trimming and J lost 4 bases; unmatched junction nucleotides: 11. Germline CDR1 reads DFQATT; CDR2 reads SNEGSKA (reference sequence). The CDR3 is made up of 16 amino acids. The CDR3 bases are TGCAGTGCTAGACGTCCTTATAGCGGGAGGATTTACGAGCAGTACTTC. Encoded protein: CSARRPYSGRIYEQYF.

The V call is TRBV19, the J call TRBJ2-7; 7 bases map to TRBD2. Germline CDR1 is LNHDA and CDR2 is SQIVND (reference sequence). CDR3 length: 14 amino acids. Losses at the gene ends were 8 bases for V and 0 bases for J; bases not matched to a gene: 7. CDR3 nucleotide sequence: TGTGCCAGTGGGATAGCGGGTGGCTCCTACGAGCAGTACTTC. It yields the protein CASGIAGGSYEQYF.

This clonotype was recorded at least ten times. J is TRBJ1-5 and V is TRBV3-1, with a tentative D call TRBD1 (5 bases). This CDR3 is 16 amino acids long. CDR1 LGHDT and CDR2 YNNKEL come from the germline V gene (reference sequence). V gave up 1 base and J gave up 2 bases, with 12 bases separating them. CDR3 nucleotide sequence: TGTGCCAGCAGCCAAGGATCAGGGTTTGGCAATCAGCCCCAGCATTTT. Protein sequence: CASSQGSGFGNQPQHF. The complete variable domain, with remaining parts taken from reference TRBV3-1 and TRBJ1-5, reads DTAVSQTPKYLVTQMGNDKSIKCEQNLGHDTMYWYKQDSKKFLKIMFSYNNKELIINETVPNRFSPKSPDKAHLNLHINSLELGDSAVYFCASSQGSGFGNQPQHFGDGTRLSIL.

This clonotype was observed at least ten times. The J gene is TRBJ2-1, the V gene TRBV12-3 or TRBV12-4; 8 bases map to TRBD2. The CDR3 runs to 15 residues. Trimming took 3 bases from V and 5 from J; bases not matched to a gene: 6. The CDR3 spells CASSLSSGSNNEQFF. CDR3 nucleotide sequence: TGTGCCAGCAGTTTGTCCAGCGGGAGCAACAATGAGCAGTTCTTC.

This chain uses TRBV10-1 with TRBJ2-2; tentatively, D is TRBD2 (6 bases). Germline V CDR1 and CDR2: WNHNN, SYGVQD (reference sequence). The germline V and J ends were trimmed by 0 bases and 7 bases, with 6 bases remaining between them. There are 13 residues in the CDR3. CDR3 DNA: TGCGCCAGCAGTGAGTCGACTAGCGGGGAGCTGTTTTTT. Its protein product is CASSESTSGELFF.

About this clonotype: A clone one base away is much larger, so this may be a read error. The CDR3 is CASSLYPRQGYGYTF. Written as DNA, the CDR3 is TGTGCCAGCAGCTTATATCCCAGACAGGGCTATGGCTACACCTTC. This rearrangement joins TRBV7-2 to TRBJ1-2; 7 bases are a match to TRBD1. With V trimmed by 2 bases and J by 4 bases, 7 bases remained unmatched. The CDR3 contains 15 residues. Germline V gives CDR1 SGHTA, CDR2 FQGNSA.

The chain employs TRBV7-9 and TRBJ1-6; perhaps TRBD1 as D (6 bases). Germline CDR1 SEHNR, CDR2 FQNEAQ (reference sequence). This CDR3 comprises 12 residues. V was clipped by 5 bases and J by 10 bases, with 9 bases between them. The CDR3: CASSRGPSPLHF. In DNA, the CDR3 is TGTGCCAGCAGCCGGGGGCCGTCACCCCTCCACTTT.

CDR3 sequence (DNA): TGCAGCGTTGAGAGACTAGCGGGAGTTTTGGATGAGCAGTTCTTC. It is translated as CSVERLAGVLDEQFF. The chain uses TRBV29-1 and TRBJ2-1, with 12 bases that match TRBD2. The J segment lost 8 bases and the V segment lost 3 bases, leaving 8 bases of the junction unmatched. The germline gives CDR1 SQVTM, CDR2 ANQGSEA. The CDR3 spans 15 residues.

V usage is TRBV6-6 and J usage is TRBJ2-5; D gene uncertain. This CDR3 has 13 residues. Germline CDR1 and CDR2: MNHNY and SVGAGI (reference sequence). The germline V and J ends were trimmed by 0 bases and 5 bases, with 7 bases remaining between them. The CDR3 protein is CASSYSIPETQYF. CDR3 in DNA: TGTGCCAGCAGTTACTCGATTCCGGAGACCCAGTACTTC.